This is a list of T cell receptor beta chains from one sample in a study of blood T cell repertoires in COVID-19. The data were produced by immunoSEQ multiplex PCR, yet TCRdb's version contains in-frame clones alone and is incomplete. The data contain over 90,000 clones, over 70% of them singletons. Sequenced material: peripheral blood. These receptors all come from a man at least 80 years old with active or convalescent COVID-19. Both conserved end residues are part of each CDR3. Each record gives: CDR3 protein, CDR3 DNA, clone size, D gene, J gene, V gene. A D gene is named only where the DNA matches it firmly. Not every row has a clone size; where given, it reads once, few, many or a size class.

cdr3_aa: CASSQRERSRQETQYF
cdr3_nt: TGTGCCAGCAGCCAAAGGGAGCGATCAAGGCAAGAGACCCAGTACTTC
clone_size: NA
d_call: NA
j_call: TRBJ2-5
v_call: TRBV3-1/TRBV3-2

cdr3_aa: CASSYGRAYEQYF
cdr3_nt: TGTGCCAGCAGTTACGGCAGGGCCTACGAGCAGTACTTC
clone_size: many
d_call: NA
j_call: TRBJ2-7
v_call: TRBV6-2/TRBV6-3

cdr3_aa: CASSISRNTEAFF
cdr3_nt: TGTGCCAGTAGTATTTCGCGGAACACTGAAGCTTTCTTT
clone_size: NA
d_call: NA
j_call: TRBJ1-1
v_call: TRBV19

cdr3_aa: CASSQQTFSGNTIYF
cdr3_nt: TGCGCCAGCAGCCAACAGACTTTCTCTGGAAACACCATATATTTT
clone_size: NA
d_call: NA
j_call: TRBJ1-3
v_call: TRBV4-1

cdr3_aa: CASTPNAGVQETQYF
cdr3_nt: TGTGCCAGCACCCCCAACGCCGGGGTTCAAGAGACCCAGTACTTC
clone_size: NA
d_call: NA
j_call: TRBJ2-5
v_call: TRBV7-9

cdr3_aa: CASRSGLPSRAEAFF
cdr3_nt: TGTGCCAGTAGGTCGGGACTCCCCTCTAGGGCCGAAGCTTTCTTT
clone_size: NA
d_call: NA
j_call: TRBJ1-1
v_call: TRBV19

cdr3_aa: CATSRGHTEETQYF
cdr3_nt: TGTGCCACCAGCAGAGGCCACACCGAAGAGACCCAGTACTTC
clone_size: once
d_call: NA
j_call: TRBJ2-5
v_call: TRBV15

cdr3_aa: CASSLERGSTDTQYF
cdr3_nt: TGTGCCAGCAGCTTAGAGCGGGGTAGCACAGATACGCAGTATTTT
clone_size: NA
d_call: TRBD2
j_call: TRBJ2-3
v_call: TRBV7-8

cdr3_aa: CASREQGDQPQHF
cdr3_nt: TGTGCCAGCAGGGAACAGGGAGATCAGCCCCAGCATTTT
clone_size: NA
d_call: NA
j_call: TRBJ1-5
v_call: TRBV5-4

cdr3_aa: CASSQDGGQGWNEAFF
cdr3_nt: TGCGCCAGCAGCCAAGATGGAGGACAGGGATGGAATGAAGCTTTCTTT
clone_size: NA
d_call: TRBD1
j_call: TRBJ1-1
v_call: TRBV4-3

cdr3_aa: CASRDRNGVSDTQYF
cdr3_nt: TGCGCCAGCAGAGACAGGAACGGGGTCTCAGATACGCAGTATTTT
clone_size: NA
d_call: NA
j_call: TRBJ2-3
v_call: TRBV5-1

cdr3_aa: CASSMGGPPDPQHF
cdr3_nt: TGTGCCAGTAGTATGGGGGGGCCCCCCGATCCCCAGCATTTT
clone_size: NA
d_call: NA
j_call: TRBJ1-5
v_call: TRBV19

cdr3_aa: CASSLGETARETQYF
cdr3_nt: TGTGCCAGCAGCTTAGGGGAGACGGCCCGGGAGACCCAGTACTTC
clone_size: NA
d_call: NA
j_call: TRBJ2-5
v_call: TRBV7-6

cdr3_aa: CSVGQGFGYGYTF
cdr3_nt: TGCAGCGTCGGTCAGGGGTTTGGCTATGGCTACACCTTC
clone_size: NA
d_call: NA
j_call: TRBJ1-2
v_call: TRBV29-1

cdr3_aa: CASSLGGRGSYNEQFF
cdr3_nt: TGCGCCAGCAGCCTGGGGGGCAGGGGGTCCTACAATGAGCAGTTCTTC
clone_size: NA
d_call: NA
j_call: TRBJ2-1
v_call: TRBV5-1

cdr3_aa: CASSSLAGDYNEQFF
cdr3_nt: TGTGCCAGCAGTTCACTAGCGGGGGACTACAATGAGCAGTTCTTC
clone_size: NA
d_call: TRBD2
j_call: TRBJ2-1
v_call: TRBV6-5

cdr3_aa: CASSPPQGYPASPLHF
cdr3_nt: TGTGCCAGCAGCCCCCCTCAGGGTTATCCAGCTTCACCCCTCCACTTT
clone_size: NA
d_call: NA
j_call: TRBJ1-6
v_call: TRBV9

cdr3_aa: CASSQGRASTDTQYF
cdr3_nt: TGTGCCAGCAGCCAAGGGCGGGCGAGCACAGATACGCAGTATTTT
clone_size: few
d_call: NA
j_call: TRBJ2-3
v_call: TRBV3-1/TRBV3-2

cdr3_aa: CASSPGRKSMNTEAFF
cdr3_nt: TGTGCCAGCAGCCCTGGGAGAAAATCTATGAACACTGAAGCTTTCTTT
clone_size: many
d_call: NA
j_call: TRBJ1-1
v_call: TRBV21-1

cdr3_aa: CASRGAYYGYTF
cdr3_nt: TGTGCCAGCAGGGGGGCCTACTATGGCTACACCTTC
clone_size: once
d_call: NA
j_call: TRBJ1-2
v_call: TRBV6-5

cdr3_aa: CASSELGGAPGETQYF
cdr3_nt: TGTGCCAGCAGTGAACTTGGGGGGGCCCCAGGGGAGACCCAGTACTTC
clone_size: NA
d_call: NA
j_call: TRBJ2-5
v_call: TRBV6-1

cdr3_aa: CASSTRNSGFPTEAFF
cdr3_nt: TGTGCCAGCAGCACCCGGAACTCAGGATTTCCCACTGAAGCTTTCTTT
clone_size: NA
d_call: NA
j_call: TRBJ1-1
v_call: TRBV7-2

cdr3_aa: CASSRDSGSWDEQFF
cdr3_nt: TGTGCCAGCAGCCGGGACAGCGGATCTTGGGATGAGCAGTTCTTC
clone_size: NA
d_call: TRBD1
j_call: TRBJ2-1
v_call: TRBV5-5

cdr3_aa: CSARDLGTDTQYF
cdr3_nt: TGCAGCGCCCGGGACTTAGGCACAGATACGCAGTATTTT
clone_size: NA
d_call: NA
j_call: TRBJ2-3
v_call: TRBV29-1

cdr3_aa: CSVEALRTGAGELFF
cdr3_nt: TGCAGCGTTGAAGCCCTTAGGACGGGGGCCGGGGAGCTGTTTTTT
clone_size: once
d_call: NA
j_call: TRBJ2-2
v_call: TRBV29-1

cdr3_aa: CASSLTAGPSYEQYF
cdr3_nt: TGTGCCAGCAGCTTAACTGCGGGGCCCTCCTACGAGCAGTACTTC
clone_size: NA
d_call: NA
j_call: TRBJ2-7
v_call: TRBV7-3

cdr3_aa: CSTRQGDTEAFF
cdr3_nt: TGCAGCACCCGACAGGGAGACACTGAAGCTTTCTTT
clone_size: NA
d_call: TRBD1
j_call: TRBJ1-1
v_call: TRBV29-1

cdr3_aa: CATSDSDSGGLYNEQFF
cdr3_nt: TGTGCCACCAGTGATTCGGACAGCGGGGGCCTTTACAATGAGCAGTTCTTC
clone_size: few
d_call: TRBD2
j_call: TRBJ2-1
v_call: TRBV24-1

cdr3_aa: CAWSPQGAYGYTF
cdr3_nt: TGTGCCTGGAGTCCACAGGGGGCCTATGGCTACACCTTC
clone_size: few
d_call: TRBD1
j_call: TRBJ1-2
v_call: TRBV30

cdr3_aa: CASSLLPGTFHTGELFF
cdr3_nt: TGTGCCAGCAGTTTACTCCCCGGGACTTTCCACACCGGGGAGCTGTTTTTT
clone_size: NA
d_call: NA
j_call: TRBJ2-2
v_call: TRBV27

cdr3_aa: CASSLSGEVAYTF
cdr3_nt: TGTGCCAGCAGCTTATCGGGGGAGGTTGCCTACACCTTC
clone_size: few
d_call: NA
j_call: TRBJ1-2
v_call: TRBV11-2

cdr3_aa: CASSPGLGGTRDTQYF
cdr3_nt: TGTGCCAGCTCACCCGGACTAGGAGGGACACGAGATACGCAGTATTTT
clone_size: NA
d_call: NA
j_call: TRBJ2-3
v_call: TRBV18

cdr3_aa: CASSLDFRGGKDEQYF
cdr3_nt: TGTGCCAGCAGCTTAGATTTTCGGGGGGGCAAGGACGAGCAGTACTTC
clone_size: once
d_call: TRBD2
j_call: TRBJ2-7
v_call: TRBV7-6

cdr3_aa: CATSWTGTGSWEQYF
cdr3_nt: TGTGCCACCTCTTGGACCGGGACAGGGTCATGGGAGCAGTACTTC
clone_size: once
d_call: TRBD1
j_call: TRBJ2-7
v_call: TRBV27

cdr3_aa: CASTNPAGRGGSPLHF
cdr3_nt: TGTGCCAGCACCAACCCCGCGGGGCGTGGGGGGTCACCCCTCCACTTT
clone_size: NA
d_call: NA
j_call: TRBJ1-6
v_call: TRBV27

cdr3_aa: CASSLAGGDKRFF
cdr3_nt: TGTGCCAGCAGCTTGGCTGGGGGGGACAAACGGTTCTTC
clone_size: NA
d_call: NA
j_call: TRBJ2-1
v_call: TRBV5-6

cdr3_aa: CASSVGTAPYEQYF
cdr3_nt: TGTGCCAGCAGCGTAGGGACAGCCCCCTACGAGCAGTACTTC
clone_size: once
d_call: NA
j_call: TRBJ2-7
v_call: TRBV9

cdr3_aa: CASSLAGHHRNTEAFF
cdr3_nt: TGTGCCAGCAGTTTAGCGGGGCACCACCGAAACACTGAAGCTTTCTTT
clone_size: NA
d_call: NA
j_call: TRBJ1-1
v_call: TRBV27

cdr3_aa: CASRDERGSTDTQYF
cdr3_nt: TGTGCCAGCAGGGACGAGCGGGGGTCCACAGATACGCAGTATTTT
clone_size: NA
d_call: TRBD2
j_call: TRBJ2-3
v_call: TRBV2

cdr3_aa: CSVVQRYEQYF
cdr3_nt: TGCAGTGTCGTCCAGCGCTACGAGCAGTACTTC
clone_size: few
d_call: NA
j_call: TRBJ2-7
v_call: TRBV20-1

cdr3_aa: CASSLIQGSNYGYTF
cdr3_nt: TGTGCCAGCAGCTTAATCCAGGGATCGAACTATGGCTACACCTTC
clone_size: NA
d_call: NA
j_call: TRBJ1-2
v_call: TRBV7-2

cdr3_aa: CASSPTSLGETQYF
cdr3_nt: TGTGCCAGCAGCCCGACTAGTCTCGGAGAGACCCAGTACTTC
clone_size: NA
d_call: NA
j_call: TRBJ2-5
v_call: TRBV11-2

cdr3_aa: CASSRRTGMNTEAFF
cdr3_nt: TGTGCCAGCAGCCGTCGGACAGGGATGAACACTGAAGCTTTCTTT
clone_size: NA
d_call: TRBD1
j_call: TRBJ1-1
v_call: TRBV3-1/TRBV3-2

cdr3_aa: CAASGGSPLHF
cdr3_nt: TGCGCCGCCTCCGGGGGTTCACCCCTCCACTTT
clone_size: NA
d_call: NA
j_call: TRBJ1-6
v_call: TRBV23-1

cdr3_aa: CASSVGRDRGTDTQYF
cdr3_nt: TGTGCCAGCAGCGTAGGGAGGGACAGGGGCACAGATACGCAGTATTTT
clone_size: NA
d_call: TRBD1
j_call: TRBJ2-3
v_call: TRBV9

cdr3_aa: CASSLGSGPYSNQPQHF
cdr3_nt: TGTGCCAGCAGCTTAGGGTCAGGGCCTTATAGCAATCAGCCCCAGCATTTT
clone_size: NA
d_call: NA
j_call: TRBJ1-5
v_call: TRBV5-6

cdr3_aa: CASSEALQGNNQPQHF
cdr3_nt: TGTGCCAGCAGTGAAGCGCTTCAGGGGAACAATCAGCCCCAGCATTTT
clone_size: NA
d_call: NA
j_call: TRBJ1-5
v_call: TRBV2

cdr3_aa: CASSLLGARGSPLHF
cdr3_nt: TGTGCCAGCAGCTTACTAGGGGCCAGGGGGTCACCCCTCCACTTT
clone_size: few
d_call: TRBD1
j_call: TRBJ1-6
v_call: TRBV7-8

cdr3_aa: CASSPLGGAAGELFF
cdr3_nt: TGTGCCAGTAGTCCCCTTGGGGGGGCTGCCGGGGAGCTGTTTTTT
clone_size: NA
d_call: NA
j_call: TRBJ2-2
v_call: TRBV19

cdr3_aa: CASSWDRPHGQKYSNQPQHF
cdr3_nt: TGCGCCAGCAGCTGGGACAGGCCCCATGGGCAGAAGTATAGCAATCAGCCCCAGCATTTT
clone_size: NA
d_call: TRBD1
j_call: TRBJ1-5
v_call: TRBV5-1

cdr3_aa: CAISELLPGQGAETQYF
cdr3_nt: TGTGCCATCAGTGAGTTGCTCCCGGGACAGGGGGCCGAGACCCAGTACTTC
clone_size: NA
d_call: TRBD1
j_call: TRBJ2-5
v_call: TRBV10-3

cdr3_aa: CASSFRGAPDYEQYF
cdr3_nt: TGTGCCAGCAGCTTCCGGGGGGCACCGGACTACGAGCAGTACTTC
clone_size: few
d_call: NA
j_call: TRBJ2-7
v_call: TRBV7-8

cdr3_aa: CASSNFGDSLGRGEKLFF
cdr3_nt: TGCGCCAGCAGCAACTTTGGGGATTCCCTGGGTCGGGGTGAAAAACTGTTTTTT
clone_size: NA
d_call: NA
j_call: TRBJ1-4
v_call: TRBV10-2

cdr3_aa: CASGRQGAAMNTEAFF
cdr3_nt: TGTGCCAGCGGCAGACAGGGGGCTGCTATGAACACTGAAGCTTTCTTT
clone_size: NA
d_call: TRBD1
j_call: TRBJ1-1
v_call: TRBV2

cdr3_aa: CASSSRTGRTEAFF
cdr3_nt: TGTGCCAGCAGTTCCAGGACAGGGAGAACTGAAGCTTTCTTT
clone_size: few
d_call: TRBD1
j_call: TRBJ1-1
v_call: TRBV6-5

cdr3_aa: CSVEFSRGTEAFF
cdr3_nt: TGCAGCGTTGAATTTTCGCGGGGGACTGAAGCTTTCTTT
clone_size: few
d_call: NA
j_call: TRBJ1-1
v_call: TRBV29-1

cdr3_aa: CASSQGSGGFTDTQYF
cdr3_nt: TGTGCCAGCAGCCAAGGTTCGGGGGGCTTCACAGATACGCAGTATTTT
clone_size: NA
d_call: NA
j_call: TRBJ2-3
v_call: TRBV3-1/TRBV3-2

cdr3_aa: CASSSAGGVSYEQYF
cdr3_nt: TGTGCCAGCAGCTCCGCGGGGGGCGTCTCCTACGAGCAGTACTTC
clone_size: NA
d_call: TRBD2
j_call: TRBJ2-7
v_call: TRBV6-5

cdr3_aa: CASSLRGGGDTIYF
cdr3_nt: TGTGCCAGTAGTCTCCGAGGGGGGGGAGACACCATATATTTT
clone_size: NA
d_call: NA
j_call: TRBJ1-3
v_call: TRBV19